The 22 T cell receptor beta chains below were found in one sample sequenced in a study of identical twins. TCRdb itself ran the 5' RACE reads through MiXCR, one entry per CDR3 protein. Among roughly 200,000 distinct CDR3 sequences listed, approximately 15% were seen once. The sample was also linked to a second study, of T cells expressing NK-cell markers.

Sequenced material: CD8+ T cells sorted from blood. These receptors all come from a woman aged 18-30 years in good health.

This chain joins TRBV6-5 and TRBJ2-1; D uncertain. The CDR3 runs to 13 residues. Trimming left V 0 bases short and J 7 bases short, with 7 bases between. CDR1 is MNHEY and CDR2 is SVGAGI in the germline V gene. The CDR3 DNA reads TGTGCCAGCAGTTACTCTTGGTCAAATGAGCAGTTCTTC. Protein: CASSYSWSNEQFF.

There are a few counts of this clonotype. V gene TRBV19 combines with J gene TRBJ2-2; D may match TRBD1 or TRBD2 (5 bases each). Looked up from germline, CDR1 is LNHDA and CDR2 is SQIVND (reference sequence). The CDR3 has 15 residues. Trimming stripped 3 bases from V and 6 bases from J, with 14 bases between. The CDR3 loop reads CASSIGTPWSGELFF. The CDR3 DNA follows: TGTGCCAGTAGTATTGGGACCCCTTGGTCCGGGGAGCTGTTTTTT.

A few counts support this clonotype. The chain uses TRBV10-1 and TRBJ2-3; 9 bases map to TRBD2. Unmatched junction bases numbered 4, after V lost 3 bases and J lost 3 bases. This CDR3 spans 15 amino acids. Looked up from germline, CDR1 is WNHNN and CDR2 is SYGVQD (reference sequence). CDR3 DNA: TGCGCCAGCAGTGATGAGGCGGGGGGGACAGATACGCAGTATTTT. This codes for CASSDEAGGTDTQYF.

This clonotype was found a few times. The rearrangement links TRBV12-3 or TRBV12-4 to TRBJ1-1, with 7 bases aligning to TRBD1. The CDR3 sequence is 13 residues long. V shed 6 bases and J 8 bases; nucleotides not matched to a gene: 9. CDR3 amino acids: CASSLNRGSEAFF. The CDR3 bases are TGTGCCAGCAGCCTAAACAGGGGATCGGAAGCTTTCTTT.

The table lists this clonotype with a count of one. The chain combines TRBV24-1 with TRBJ2-1, with 7 bases lining up with TRBD2. The CDR3 covers 13 residues. Unmatched junction bases numbered 9, after V lost 9 bases and J lost 8 bases. Per the germline V gene, CDR1 is KGHDR and CDR2 is SFDVKD. This CDR3 is CATGAGEGDEQFF. The CDR3, as DNA: TGTGCCACCGGGGCGGGAGAGGGCGATGAGCAGTTCTTC.

This chain links TRBV5-6 with TRBJ2-2; D might be TRBD2 (5 bases). The V and J ends lost 3 bases and 3 bases respectively, with 12 bases between them. CDR1 and CDR2 (germline): SGHDT, YYEEEE. The CDR3 contains 15 residues. This chain's CDR3 is CASSSFGIYTGELFF. DNA for the CDR3: TGTGCCAGCAGCTCCTTCGGGATCTACACCGGGGAGCTGTTTTTT.

This clonotype turned up a few times. The rearrangement links TRBV18 to TRBJ2-5; 7 bases match TRBD1. J lost 0 bases, V lost 6 bases, and 7 bases had no gene match. Germline V gene data show CDR1 as KGHSH and CDR2 as LQKENI. This CDR3 has 15 residues. The CDR3 region has the DNA TGTGCCAGCTCCCCCGGACAGGATAACCAAGAGACCCAGTACTTC. Translating it yields CASSPGQDNQETQYF.

This clonotype appeared a few times. The genes are TRBV29-1 and TRBJ1-2; weak D call: TRBD1 (5 bases). This CDR3 contains 12 residues. Per germline, CDR1 SQVTM and CDR2 ANQGSEA. V was clipped by 4 bases and J by 7 bases, with 13 bases between them. The CDR3 DNA reads TGCAGCGTTGGCAGGGTAGAAGGTGGCTACACCTTC. It yields the protein CSVGRVEGGYTF.

The J gene is TRBJ2-1, the V gene TRBV4-2; 7 bases fit TRBD2. This CDR3 has 16 amino acids. Germline CDR1 and CDR2: LGHNA and YNFKEQ. Trimming at V came to 3 bases and at J to 8 bases, leaving 13 bases not matched to a gene. Here the CDR3 DNA reads TGTGCCAGCAGCCATTCCGGGGGGACCTTTATGGATGAGCAGTTCTTC. This codes for CASSHSGGTFMDEQFF.

This clonotype was recorded a few times. The V and J genes are TRBV10-3 and TRBJ2-5; TRBD1 aligns across 9 bases. CDR1 ENHRY and CDR2 SYGVKD come from the germline V gene. V was clipped by 2 bases and J by 5 bases; unmatched bases: 12. The CDR3 has 17 amino acids. DNA for the CDR3: TGTGCCATCAGTGAGGGAACTACACAGGGGGCGCGGGAGACCCAGTACTTC. This translates into CAISEGTTQGARETQYF.

This clonotype was seen repeatedly, ten times or more. This chain links TRBV12-3 or TRBV12-4 with TRBJ1-3, with 7 positions matching TRBD1. V trimming: 5 bases; J trimming: 4 bases; junction bases outside the gene matches: 5. CDR3 length: 14 amino acids. As DNA, the CDR3 is TGTGCCAGCAGTATACAGGGGTACGGAAACACCATATATTTT. This gives the protein CASSIQGYGNTIYF.

This clonotype appeared a few times. This rearrangement joins TRBV9 to TRBJ2-2; the match to TRBD2 covers 12 bases. The germline V gene encodes CDR1 SGDLS and CDR2 YYNGEE. The V segment lost 4 bases and the J segment 3 bases; nucleotides outside the gene matches: 4. The CDR3 is made up of 16 amino acids. The CDR3 here is CASSPTSGSYTGELFF. In nucleotides, the CDR3 is TGTGCCAGCAGCCCGACTAGCGGGAGCTACACCGGGGAGCTGTTTTTT.

The genes are TRBV19 and TRBJ1-1; unclear D gene. The CDR3 has 16 amino acids. The ends were cut back, 1 base at V and 0 bases at J, with 12 bases in the middle. The germline V gene has CDR1 LNHDA and CDR2 SQIVND (reference sequence). The CDR3 DNA reads TGTGCCAGTAGTATAGGGAGGTTGGCGATGAACACTGAAGCTTTCTTT. It translates to CASSIGRLAMNTEAFF.

The V call is TRBV7-9, the J call TRBJ1-2; D is undetermined. Trimming shortened V by 5 bases and J by 7 bases, and 8 bases separated the two germline ends. The CDR3 runs to 11 residues. Germline CDR1 and CDR2: SEHNR and FQNEAQ (reference sequence). The CDR3 region has the DNA TGTGCCAGCAGCAACTGGGTTGGCTACACCTTC. Encoded protein: CASSNWVGYTF. Using reference TRBV7-9 and TRBJ1-2 for the parts outside the CDR3, the full variable domain is DTGVSQNPRHKITKRGQNVTFRCDPISEHNRLYWYRQTLGQGPEFLTYFQNEAQLEKSRLLSDRFSAERPKGSFSTLEIQRTEQGDSAMYLCASSNWVGYTFGSGTRLTVV.

This clonotype has more than one count but fewer than ten. The V call is TRBV7-2, the J call TRBJ2-3; no firm D call. The CDR3 sequence is 14 residues long. Germline CDR1 reads SGHTA; CDR2 reads FQGNSA. The V gene lost 0 bases and the J gene lost 4 bases, with 8 bases spanning the gap. The CDR3 region is CASSLAVSPDTQYF. The CDR3 coding sequence is TGTGCCAGCAGCTTAGCTGTTAGCCCAGATACGCAGTATTTT.

This clonotype was picked up a small number of times. This chain connects TRBV2 to TRBJ2-7, with D perhaps TRBD1 or TRBD2 (5 bases each). CDR1 SNHLY and CDR2 FYNNEI come from the germline V gene. The CDR3 totals 16 residues. V lost 7 bases and J 0 bases, leaving 19 bases between the germline ends. The chain's CDR3 is CASTSGPLTGSYEQYF. The CDR3 nucleotides are TGTGCCAGCACCTCGGGACCCCTGACGGGCTCCTACGAGCAGTACTTC.

The table lists this clonotype with a few counts. This chain joins TRBV7-9 and TRBJ1-4, with 9 bases identical to TRBD1. The V segment lost 5 bases and the J segment 7 bases; nucleotides outside the gene matches: 2. CDR1 is SEHNR, CDR2 FQNEAQ, per germline (reference sequence). The CDR3 has 13 amino acids. The chain's CDR3 is CASSGDRAEKLFF. CDR3 nucleotides: TGTGCCAGCAGCGGGGACAGGGCTGAAAAACTGTTTTTT.

The chain recombines TRBV27 with TRBJ2-1, with 8 bases fitting TRBD2. Germline V lookup: CDR1 MNHEY, CDR2 SMNVEV (reference sequence). The CDR3 is made up of 13 amino acids. After removal of 5 bases from V and 9 bases from J, the junction contained 6 bases not matched to a gene. In nucleotides, the CDR3 is TGTGCCAGCAGTCCCGGGGGGGGCCTTGAGCAGTTCTTC. This gives the protein CASSPGGGLEQFF.

A few counts support this clonotype. J is TRBJ1-5 and V is TRBV27; no firm D call. CDR3 length equals 15 residues. Per the germline V gene, CDR1 is MNHEY and CDR2 is SMNVEV (reference sequence). V lost 3 bases to trimming and J lost 0 bases, with 9 bases between them. The CDR3 DNA is TGTGCCAGCAGTTTGATAGGGTCTAGCAATCAGCCCCAGCATTTT. Translated: CASSLIGSSNQPQHF.

The chain uses TRBV18 and TRBJ2-7, with TRBD2 matching over 12 bases. The CDR3 has 17 amino acids. Trimming removed 3 bases from V and 2 bases from J; junction bases left unmatched: 8. Germline CDR1 and CDR2: KGHSH and LQKENI. The CDR3 sequence is CASSPPRGLAGAYEQYF. CDR3 DNA: TGTGCCAGCTCACCGCCCAGGGGACTAGCGGGCGCCTACGAGCAGTACTTC.

The chain is built from TRBV7-9 and TRBJ1-1; D ambiguous. Germline lookup yields CDR1 SEHNR and CDR2 FQNEAQ (reference sequence). Trimming took off 8 bases at V and 1 base at J, with 8 bases between the two ends. CDR3 length equals 12 residues. CDR3 protein: CASFLGNTEAFF. The DNA for the CDR3 is TGTGCCAGCTTCTTAGGGAACACTGAAGCTTTCTTT.

The rearrangement links TRBV7-6 to TRBJ2-1; TRBD2 is a possible D gene (7 bases). The V end lost 3 bases, the J end lost 8 bases, and 11 bases lay between the germline ends. Germline values: CDR1 SGHVS, CDR2 FNYEAQ. The CDR3 totals 13 residues. The CDR3 region is CASSLGGRDEQFF. The CDR3, as DNA: TGTGCCAGCAGCTTGGGGGGGCGGGATGAGCAGTTCTTC.